In its sample, the clone carrying this T cell receptor (beta chain) was seen many times. Its antigen remains unknown. This record comes from a study of identical twins. Study-wide points: It was cross-sectional statistical analysis, not following the same donors, that the conclusions relied on.

Germline V gives CDR1 LGHNA, CDR2 YNFKEQ. V was clipped by 0 bases and J by 4 bases, with 18 bases between them. The CDR3 length is 18 residues. A universal primer site was created by template switching, with the cDNA bearing unique molecular identifiers. From the 5' RACE reads, TCRdb called clonotypes with MiXCR, one entry per CDR3 protein. The sample has 200,000 to 250,000 distinct CDR3 sequences, approximately 11% seen once; the top ten hold more than 3.5%. The data were also submitted as part of a second study, on yellow fever vaccine responses in identical twins.

The specimen was memory (CD45RO+) T cells sorted from blood. The source of this sequence is a woman aged 18-29 years in good health. The chain couples TRBV4-2 to TRBJ2-2; a possible D gene is TRBD2 (6 bases). In DNA form, the CDR3 reads TGTGCCAGCAGCCAAGAATGGGGACTGCGTAAAGGCACCGGGGAGCTGTTTTTT. This encodes CASSQEWGLRKGTGELFF.